The next 8 T cell receptor beta chains were all read from a single sample in a study of T cell responses to AZD1222 COVID-19 vaccine. Generated by immunoSEQ multiplex PCR, the TCRdb table keeps only in-frame clones and is missing some. The data hold 100,000 to 150,000 clones, with about nine tenths observed a single time. The sequences come from peripheral blood, collected on day 0 of AZD1222 vaccination. These receptors all come from an adult in good health.

This chain joins TRBV7-2 and TRBJ2-7; TRBD1 matches at 9 bases. The germline V gene has CDR1 SGHTA and CDR2 FQGNSA. V was pared by 0 bases and J by 3 bases, with 9 bases of the junction left unmatched. The length of the CDR3 is 17 residues. CDR3 sequence: CASSLAGQGPLVYEQYF. In DNA form, the CDR3 reads TGTGCCAGCAGCTTAGCGGGACAGGGACCCCTCGTCTACGAGCAGTACTTC.

The rearrangement links TRBV10-3 to TRBJ1-5, with 9 bases identical to TRBD1. With 6 bases clipped from V and 10 bases from J, the junction kept 7 bases outside the gene matches. The CDR3 is made up of 13 amino acids. Germline CDR1 is ENHRY and CDR2 is SYGVKD. The CDR3 protein is CAIRTQGAGPQHF. CDR3 DNA: TGTGCCATCAGGACACAGGGGGCTGGTCCCCAGCATTTT.

The chain carries TRBV3-1 (or the pseudogene TRBV3-2) and TRBJ2-1, with 12 nucleotides matching TRBD2. The CDR3 length is 14 residues. V lost 2 bases, J lost 12 bases, and 5 bases stayed unmatched. The germline V gene has CDR1 LGHDT and CDR2 YNNKEL (reference sequence). The CDR3 loop is CASSQLLAGGRQFF. Here the CDR3 DNA reads TGTGCCAGCAGCCAATTACTAGCGGGGGGCAGGCAGTTCTTC.

The chain combines TRBV7-2 with TRBJ2-4; D gene unclear. In germline, CDR1 is SGHTA, CDR2 FQGNSA. The ends were cut back, 0 bases at V and 0 bases at J, with 9 bases in the middle. CDR3 length: 16 residues. As DNA, the CDR3 is TGTGCCAGCAGCTTAGCGGAGTCTGGAGCCAAAAACATTCAGTACTTC. Its protein product is CASSLAESGAKNIQYF.

This chain connects TRBV6-2 or TRBV6-3 to TRBJ1-5; unclear D gene. The V gene's germline CDR1 is MNHEY and CDR2 SVGEGT. The CDR3 is made up of 11 amino acids. V was pared by 1 base and J by 9 bases, with 4 bases between. The CDR3, as DNA: TGTGCCAGCAGTTACTTGGGGCCCCAGCATTTT. It translates to CASSYLGPQHF.

The CDR3 here is CATADTSNQPQHF. In nucleotides, the CDR3 is TGTGCCACAGCGGACACCAGCAATCAGCCCCAGCATTTT. V and J are TRBV19 and TRBJ1-5; D perhaps matches TRBD1 (5 bases). The CDR3 contains 13 residues. In germline, CDR1 is LNHDA, CDR2 SQIVND (reference sequence). V was cut by 10 bases and J by 1 base, with 11 bases left in between.

This chain joins TRBV5-6 and TRBJ1-4; perhaps TRBD1 as D (6 bases). Trimming pared 1 base from V and 7 bases from J, leaving 11 bases between. Germline V gives CDR1 SGHDT, CDR2 YYEEEE. The CDR3 sequence is 14 residues long. The CDR3 region is CASSLRGLGEKLFF. The DNA for the CDR3 is TGTGCCAGCAGCTTGCGGGGGCTGGGTGAAAAACTGTTTTTT.

CDR3 in amino acids: CASSRQGFTDTQYF. In nucleotides, the CDR3 is TGTGCCAGCTCGCGGCAGGGATTCACAGATACGCAGTATTTT. This chain links TRBV7-2 with TRBJ2-3; weak D call: TRBD1 (5 bases). CDR1 and CDR2 (germline): SGHTA, FQGNSA. The CDR3 contains 14 residues. V lost 8 bases and J lost 2, with 14 bases in between.